This T cell receptor (beta chain) was sequenced in a study of radiotherapy plus CTLA-4 blockade in lung cancer. General observations from the study: Following radiotherapy plus ipilimumab, tumor-derived TCR clones expanded in the blood. Per reports, early blood T cell clone dynamics, plus interferon-beta, forecast response most strongly.

As for this clone: Its specificity is not known.

The data were produced by immunoSEQ multiplex PCR, yet TCRdb's version contains in-frame clones alone and is incomplete. This sample has some 96,000 clones; just over 85% occur once, and the top ten carry 4.5% to 6%. The germline V and J ends were trimmed by 3 bases and 8 bases, with 18 bases remaining between them. CDR3 length: 15 residues. The germline gives CDR1 SGHRS, CDR2 YFSETQ. Chemo-refractory metastatic non-small-cell lung cancer patients received focal radiation with ipilimumab CTLA-4 blockade. The receptor comes from a human donor with non-small cell lung cancer that progressed on radiotherapy plus ipilimumab. J is TRBJ2-1 and V is TRBV5-1, with D perhaps TRBD2 (6 bases). The specimen was peripheral blood, collected from a patient treated with radiotherapy plus ipilimumab. The CDR3: CASSSGSYSVDEQFF. The CDR3 DNA reads as TGCGCCAGCAGCTCCGGGAGTTACTCTGTGGATGAGCAGTTCTTC.